One and the same sample provided the 26 T cell receptor beta chains below, sequenced in a study of blood T cell repertoires in COVID-19. Libraries were prepared by immunoSEQ multiplex PCR; TCRdb keeps only in-frame clonotypes and omits some of them. Among 65,000 to 90,000 clones, over 70% were seen once, and the ten largest hold 2.5% to 3%. Sequencing input: peripheral blood. These receptors were taken from an elderly man with active or convalescent COVID-19.

The rearrangement joins TRBV6-1 to TRBJ2-7, with TRBD1 as a possible D gene (6 bases). V was clipped by 3 bases and J by 3 bases, with 24 bases between them. Germline lookup yields CDR1 MNHNS and CDR2 SASEGT. The CDR3 is 18 residues long. The CDR3 spells CASSEPLGQGPRFYEQYF. CDR3 DNA: TGTGCCAGCAGTGAGCCACTTGGGCAGGGGCCAAGGTTCTACGAGCAGTACTTC.

V gene TRBV5-1 combines with J gene TRBJ2-5; 7 bases agree with TRBD2. CDR1 is SGHRS and CDR2 is YFSETQ in the germline V gene. The CDR3 has 15 residues. Germline trimming cut 7 bases from V and 1 base from J; bases unmatched to any gene: 10. The chain's CDR3 is CASRGASGRQETQYF. Written as DNA, the CDR3 is TGCGCCAGCCGCGGCGCTAGCGGCCGCCAAGAGACCCAGTACTTC.

This chain connects TRBV5-4 to TRBJ2-1; 7 bases align to TRBD1. The CDR3 runs to 15 residues. Per the germline V gene, CDR1 is SGHNT and CDR2 is YYREEE (reference sequence). V was clipped by 1 base and J by 2 bases; unmatched bases: 3. The DNA for the CDR3 is TGTGCCAGCAGCTTGTCAAGGGGGCCCTACAATGAGCAGTTCTTC. Translated, it gives CASSLSRGPYNEQFF.

The rearrangement links TRBV2 to TRBJ1-1; weak D call: TRBD1 (6 bases). The V gene's germline CDR1 is SNHLY and CDR2 FYNNEI. CDR3 size: 13 residues. Between the trimmed V and J ends, which lost 6 bases and 1 base, there was a span of 9 bases. CDR3 sequence (DNA): TGTGCCAGCAGGGACAGTGGGAACACTGAAGCTTTCTTT. Its translation is CASRDSGNTEAFF.

This clone was recorded once. J is TRBJ2-1 and V is TRBV6-5; D is perhaps TRBD2 (6 bases). CDR3 length equals 12 residues. From germline, CDR1 is MNHEY and CDR2 SVGAGI. V was trimmed by 10 bases and J by 5 bases, leaving 12 bases between them. CDR3 protein: CATVEGHNEQFF. As DNA, the CDR3 is TGTGCCACCGTGGAGGGGCACAATGAGCAGTTCTTC.

V is TRBV28 and J is TRBJ1-4; 7 bases line up with TRBD1. Germline lookup yields CDR1 MDHEN and CDR2 SYDVKM. The CDR3 sequence is 16 residues long. With 4 bases clipped from V and 8 bases from J, the junction kept 13 bases outside the gene matches. DNA of the CDR3: TGTGCCAGCAGTTCCGCGGGTACAGGGGATCGGGAAAAACTGTTTTTT. Its protein is CASSSAGTGDREKLFF.

This clone occurred a few times. The chain links TRBV27 to TRBJ1-6, with 10 positions matching TRBD1. The CDR3 contains 14 residues. Germline V lookup: CDR1 MNHEY, CDR2 SMNVEV (reference sequence). The J segment lost 6 bases and the V segment lost 6 bases, leaving 2 bases of the junction unmatched. CDR3 sequence reads: CASSWDRGNSPLHF. CDR3 nucleotides: TGTGCCAGCAGCTGGGACAGGGGTAATTCACCCCTCCACTTT.

This chain connects TRBV7-9 to TRBJ1-3; D ambiguous. The CDR3 is made up of 15 amino acids. Germline V CDR1 and CDR2: SEHNR, FQNEAQ (reference sequence). V lost 0 bases to trimming and J lost 4 bases, with 10 bases between them. In DNA form, the CDR3 reads TGTGCCAGCAGCTTAGCGCTTGGAGGAGGAAACACCATATATTTT. As protein: CASSLALGGGNTIYF.

The V and J genes are TRBV15 and TRBJ2-3; no definite D call. Per the germline V gene, CDR1 is LNHNV and CDR2 is YYDKDF (reference sequence). This CDR3 spans 15 amino acids. V was clipped by 0 bases and J by 2 bases, with 9 bases between them. The CDR3 sequence is CATSRDPWATDTQYF. In nucleotides, the CDR3 is TGTGCCACCAGCAGAGATCCGTGGGCCACAGATACGCAGTATTTT.

This clone turned up a few times. The V and J genes are TRBV12-5 and TRBJ2-7; 8 nucleotides line up with TRBD1. Trimming took 4 bases from V and 1 from J; bases not matched to a gene: 9. The CDR3 spans 16 residues. CDR1 is LGHNT, CDR2 FRNRAP, per germline. The CDR3 loop reads CASGSTGQARSYEQYF. In DNA, the CDR3 is TGTGCTAGTGGTTCCACGGGACAGGCCCGTTCCTACGAGCAGTACTTC. The entire variable domain, with the rest obtained from reference TRBV12-5 and TRBJ2-7, is as follows: DARVTQTPRHKVTEMGQEVTMRCQPILGHNTVFWYRQTMMQGLELLAYFRNRAPLDDSGMPKDRFSAEMPDATLATLKIQPSEPRDSAVYFCASGSTGQARSYEQYFGPGTRLTVT.

The rearrangement links TRBV5-6 to TRBJ1-1; TRBD1 matches 11 bases. Germline V CDR1 and CDR2: SGHDT, YYEEEE. CDR3 length: 19 residues. Unmatched junction bases numbered 11, after V lost 0 bases and J lost 1 base. The CDR3 bases are TGTGCCAGCAGCTTGGACCACGATCCCGGACAGGGGGCGAACACTGAAGCTTTCTTT. It translates to CASSLDHDPGQGANTEAFF.

This chain uses TRBV5-1 with TRBJ2-7; D unclear. This CDR3 region has 13 residues. Trimming took off 0 bases at V and 3 bases at J, with 7 bases between the two ends. CDR1 and CDR2 (germline): SGHRS, YFSETQ. The CDR3 sequence: CASSLAQFYEQYF. The CDR3 DNA follows: TGCGCCAGCAGCTTGGCCCAATTCTACGAGCAGTACTTC.

In its sample, this clone was seen a few times. The chain couples TRBV11-2 to TRBJ2-7; 10 bases are a match to TRBD1. The length of the CDR3 is 16 residues. V lost 0 bases to trimming and J lost 7 bases; unmatched junction nucleotides: 9. Germline lookup yields CDR1 SGHAT and CDR2 FQNNGV. The CDR3 bases are TGTGCCAGCAGCTTAGATCCGAGACAGGGGGCTAGGGAGCAGTACTTC. Protein sequence: CASSLDPRQGAREQYF.

The chain uses TRBV4-1 and TRBJ2-1; the match to TRBD2 covers 13 bases. Germline V gene lookup returns CDR1 MGHRA and CDR2 YSYEKL. The CDR3 extends over 19 amino acids. V lost 4 bases, J lost 0 bases, and 9 bases stayed unmatched. This chain's CDR3 is CASSPMGLAGTSSYNEQFF. The CDR3 DNA follows: TGCGCCAGCAGCCCAATGGGACTAGCGGGGACGAGCTCCTACAATGAGCAGTTCTTC.

CDR3 in amino acids: CASSVGGRTDTQYF. CDR3 nucleotide sequence: TGCGCCAGCAGCGTCGGGGGACGCACAGATACGCAGTATTTT. The V and J genes are TRBV5-1 and TRBJ2-3; TRBD2 might be the D (6 bases). The length of the CDR3 is 14 residues. The germline gives CDR1 SGHRS, CDR2 YFSETQ. Trimming cost V 4 bases and J 1 base, with 10 bases left between them. Based on the CDR3 plus reference TRBV5-1 and TRBJ2-3, the full variable domain is KAGVTQTPRYLIKTRGQQVTLSCSPISGHRSVSWYQQTPGQGLQFLFEYFSETQRNKGNFPGRFSGRQFSNSRSEMNVSTLELGDSALYLCASSVGGRTDTQYFGPGTRLTVL.

The chain's CDR3 is CASSQVVGGPAASNSPLHF. The CDR3 DNA reads TGTGCCAGCAGCCAAGTAGTAGGGGGCCCTGCAGCCTCTAATTCACCCCTCCACTTT. The rearrangement uses TRBV3-1 (or the pseudogene TRBV3-2) and TRBJ1-6; 7 nucleotides line up with TRBD1. The CDR3 sequence is 19 residues long. After removal of 1 base from V and 6 bases from J, the junction contained 15 bases not matched to a gene. The germline gives CDR1 LGHDT, CDR2 YNNKEL (reference sequence).

The CDR3 is CASPKGGNTDTQYF. The CDR3 DNA reads TGTGCCAGCCCTAAGGGGGGGAACACAGATACGCAGTATTTT. The genes are TRBV21-1 and TRBJ2-3; no check of the table's D call, TRBD2, against the DNA was made. TRBV21-1 is shown as a pseudogene. CDR3 size: 14 residues.

The chain carries TRBV9 and TRBJ1-4, with TRBD1 matching 8 bases. Germline loops: CDR1 SGDLS, CDR2 YYNGEE. The length of the CDR3 is 15 residues. V shed 2 bases, J shed 2 bases, and the junction held 2 bases outside the gene matches. CDR3 nucleotide sequence: TGTGCCAGCAGCGTCCAGGGGGCCACTAATGAAAAACTGTTTTTT. Translating it yields CASSVQGATNEKLFF. Based on the CDR3 plus reference TRBV9 and TRBJ1-4, the full variable domain is DSGVTQTPKHLITATGQRVTLRCSPRSGDLSVYWYQQSLDQGLQFLIQYYNGEERAKGNILERFSAQQFPDLHSELNLSSLELGDSALYFCASSVQGATNEKLFFGSGTQLSVL.

V and J are TRBV27 and TRBJ2-7, with D tentatively TRBD2 (5 bases). The CDR3 is 16 residues long. V was shortened by 5 bases and J by 2 bases, with 19 bases between the two germline ends. Per germline, CDR1 MNHEY and CDR2 SMNVEV (reference sequence). CDR3 sequence reads: CASSPTSWTRPYEQYF. The CDR3 DNA is TGTGCCAGCAGTCCCACGAGTTGGACTCGTCCCTACGAGCAGTACTTC.

The CDR3 DNA is TGTGCCACCAGCAGAGATAGCGCGAGGAATACGCAGTATTTT. This sequence encodes CATSRDSARNTQYF. The gene calls are TRBV15 and TRBJ2-3; TRBD2 is a possible D gene (5 bases). V lost 0 bases to trimming and J lost 7 bases, with 11 bases between them. Germline assignment: CDR1 LNHNV and CDR2 YYDKDF (reference sequence). The CDR3 consists of 14 residues. Using reference TRBV15 and TRBJ2-3 for the parts outside the CDR3, the full variable domain is DAMVIQNPRYQVTQFGKPVTLSCSQTLNHNVMYWYQQKSSQAPKLLFHYYDKDFNNEADTPDNFQSRRPNTSFCFLDIRSPGLGDTAMYLCATSRDSARNTQYFGPGTRLTVL.

The chain recombines TRBV5-4 with TRBJ2-7; 12 positions match TRBD2. Losses at the gene ends were 6 bases for V and 2 bases for J; bases not matched to a gene: 3. There are 14 residues in the CDR3. Germline CDR1 SGHNT, CDR2 YYREEE (reference sequence). The CDR3 sequence: CASKTSGGTYEQYF. CDR3 coding DNA: TGTGCCAGCAAGACTAGCGGGGGCACCTACGAGCAGTACTTC.

The gene calls are TRBV7-9 and TRBJ2-1; D possibly corresponds to TRBD1 (6 bases). Trimming pared 6 bases from V and 8 bases from J, leaving 11 bases between. CDR3 length equals 12 residues. Germline V CDR1 and CDR2: SEHNR, FQNEAQ (reference sequence). The CDR3 spells CASRTEGDEQFF. In DNA, the CDR3 is TGTGCCAGCAGGACAGAGGGGGATGAGCAGTTCTTC.

V usage is TRBV5-1 and J usage is TRBJ1-2; 12 positions match TRBD1. The CDR3 spans 16 residues. Germline loops: CDR1 SGHRS, CDR2 YFSETQ. V trimming: 3 bases; J trimming: 8 bases; junction bases outside the gene matches: 11. The CDR3 sequence is CASSWEGGTGGDGYTF. CDR3 bases: TGCGCCAGCAGCTGGGAAGGCGGGACAGGGGGCGACGGCTACACCTTC.

V usage is TRBV12-5 and J usage is TRBJ2-7; 9 bases map to TRBD2. The germline V gene has CDR1 LGHNT and CDR2 FRNRAP. This CDR3 is 15 amino acids long. V gave up 4 bases and J gave up 7 bases; unmatched junction bases: 11. As DNA, the CDR3 is TGTGCTAGTGGTTCTCTGGCTAGCGGGAAGAGGGAGCAGTACTTC. Residues: CASGSLASGKREQYF.

V gene TRBV7-6 combines with J gene TRBJ2-5, with D perhaps matching TRBD1 (5 bases). From germline, CDR1 is SGHVS and CDR2 FNYEAQ. With 1 base removed from V and 5 bases from J, the gap between germline ends came to 8 bases. CDR3 size: 13 residues. The CDR3 DNA is TGTGCCAGCAGCTTAGACCGACAGGAGACCCAGTACTTC. Protein: CASSLDRQETQYF.

The chain recombines TRBV6-4 with TRBJ2-6; 7 positions agree with TRBD1. The CDR3 contains 15 residues. With V trimmed by 4 bases and J by 2 bases, 2 bases remained unmatched. CDR1 MRHNA and CDR2 SNTAGT come from the germline V gene. CDR3 loop: CASSVDRAGANVLTF. The CDR3 DNA sequence: TGTGCCAGCAGTGTCGACAGGGCTGGGGCCAACGTCCTGACTTTC.